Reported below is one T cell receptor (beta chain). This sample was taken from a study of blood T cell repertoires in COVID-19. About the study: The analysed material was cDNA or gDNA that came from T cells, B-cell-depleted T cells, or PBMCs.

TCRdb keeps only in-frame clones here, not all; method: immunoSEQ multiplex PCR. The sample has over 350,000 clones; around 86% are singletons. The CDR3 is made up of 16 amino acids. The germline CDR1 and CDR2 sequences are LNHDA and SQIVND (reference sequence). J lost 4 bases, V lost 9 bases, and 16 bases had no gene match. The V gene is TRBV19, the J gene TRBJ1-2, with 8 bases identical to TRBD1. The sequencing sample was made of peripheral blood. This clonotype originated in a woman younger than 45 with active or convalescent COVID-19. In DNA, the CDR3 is TGTGCCAGCAGAGGACAGGGAGATTGGGGTGTCTATGGCTACACCTTC. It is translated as CASRGQGDWGVYGYTF.